This section outlines one T cell receptor (beta chain) sequence together with its context. Which cohort a participant joined came from the clinical history participants gave. Donors in Cohort 3 who had recovered were those with two negative PCRs, healthcare professional clearance, or resolution of their symptoms. This specimen comes from a study of blood T cell repertoires in COVID-19. Germline values: CDR1 LNHDA, CDR2 SQIVND (reference sequence). V gave up 3 bases and J gave up 3 bases; unmatched junction bases: 10. CDR3 length: 17 amino acids. As originally analysed: Estimation of nucleated cell counts relied on the amplification of reference gene primers. Produced via immunoSEQ multiplex PCR; TCRdb's table is partial and in-frame only. V and J calls plus clone size are reproduced from that table; the DNA served to infer D and trimming. The sample yields approximately 350,000 clones, roughly 87% seen once.

The genes are TRBV19 and TRBJ2-2; 7 bases are shared with TRBD2. This receptor was obtained from a woman in her twenties or thirties who had recovered from COVID-19. Input material: PBMCs or T cells enriched from blood (not recorded which). The CDR3 sequence is CASSMGRGSTDTGELFF. CDR3 coding DNA: TGTGCCAGTAGTATGGGCCGCGGGAGTACGGACACCGGGGAGCTGTTTTTT.